A single sample is the source of the 26 T cell receptor beta chains below, sequenced in a study of metastatic and nonmetastatic thyroid tumors. TCRdb reprocessed the PCR reads via MiXCR. The sample holds about 16,000 clones; roughly a quarter are singletons and the top ten take 11%. Until they underwent thyroid surgery, no patient had received any treatment. Sequencing was performed on blood. The receptor set was obtained from a male donor with papillary thyroid cancer or a benign thyroid nodule (not recorded which). Some clones in this sample may be carry-over from other donors' samples.

At least ten counts were recorded for this clone. V gene TRBV6-6 combines with J gene TRBJ2-7, with D tentatively TRBD2 (6 bases). The CDR3 runs 15 residues. Trimming pared 0 bases from V and 5 bases from J, leaving 14 bases between. The germline V gene has CDR1 MNHNY and CDR2 SVGAGI (reference sequence). Here the CDR3 reads CASSYSRDSTNEQYF. CDR3 nucleotide sequence: TGTGCCAGCAGTTACTCTAGGGACTCCACGAACGAGCAGTACTTC.

For this clone: At one of its ends the junction is not consistent with the germline gene, which may arise from a read error. The gene calls are TRBV6-1 and TRBJ1-1, with D possibly TRBD1 on 5 matching bases. The length of the CDR3 is 12 residues. Germline lookup yields CDR1 MNHNS and CDR2 SASEGT. The CDR3 DNA reads TGTGCCAGCGTCTCCGGGGGTACTGAATCTTTCTTT. Translation: CASVSGGTESFF.

On this clone: The CDR3 does not end in the conserved phenylalanine or tryptophan, so this is likely a read error. The chain has TRBV7-6 and TRBJ2-2, with D uncertain. This CDR3 contains 14 residues. From germline, CDR1 is SGHVS and CDR2 FNYEAQ. Trimming cost V 3 bases and J 2 bases, with 7 bases left between them. The CDR3 sequence is CASSFSDNTGELFV. The DNA of the CDR3 is TGTGCCAGCAGCTTTAGTGACAACACCGGGGAGCTGTTTGTT.

The genes are TRBV6-2 or TRBV6-3 and TRBJ1-1; D possibly corresponds to TRBD1 (5 bases). Between the trimmed V and J ends, which lost 2 bases and 2 bases, there was a span of 9 bases. CDR1 MNHEY and CDR2 SVGEGT come from the germline V gene. The CDR3 has 14 residues. The CDR3 nucleotides read TGTGCCAGCAGTTACGGTGGGACTAACACTGAAGCTTTCTTT. Translating it yields CASSYGGTNTEAFF.

This rearrangement joins TRBV10-2 to TRBJ2-7; D is unclear. Germline V gene lookup returns CDR1 WSHSY and CDR2 SAAADI. The CDR3 has 15 residues. V lost 5 bases, J lost 2 bases, and 16 bases lay in between. The CDR3 DNA reads as TGCGCCAGCAGTTCAACTTATCGTGGGACCTACGAGCAGTACTTC. It is translated as CASSSTYRGTYEQYF.

This clone showed up many times. The chain couples TRBV7-9 to TRBJ2-1, with D maybe TRBD1 (5 bases). Germline values: CDR1 SEHNR, CDR2 FQNEAQ (reference sequence). This CDR3 comprises 16 residues. The germline V and J ends were trimmed by 3 bases and 2 bases, with 14 bases remaining between them. In DNA form, the CDR3 reads TGTGCCAGCAGCTTCAGGGAAACACCCCCCTACAATGAGCAGTTCTTC. This translates into CASSFRETPPYNEQFF.

This clone qualifies as medium-sized. The chain joins TRBV5-1 to TRBJ1-3; D might be TRBD1 (6 bases). V lost 4 bases, J lost 0 bases, and 17 bases lay in between. Germline V CDR1 and CDR2: SGHRS, YFSETQ. This CDR3 region has 17 residues. As DNA, the CDR3 is TGCGCCAGCAGCAATCTGGGACACCTGAGCTCTGGAAACACCATATATTTT. As protein: CASSNLGHLSSGNTIYF.

This clone was picked up many times. This may arise from a read error, as a much more abundant clone is one base away. The chain has TRBV6-1 and TRBJ2-1, with D possibly TRBD2 on 6 matching bases. Germline assignment: CDR1 MNHNS and CDR2 SASEGT. This CDR3 has 15 amino acids. Written as DNA, the CDR3 is TGTGCCAGCAGTGAAGGGGGCGGGAATAGTGATGAGCGGTTCTTC. Its protein is CASSEGGGNSDERFF.

This clone appeared many times. V is TRBV20-1 and J is TRBJ1-4; D might be TRBD1 (6 bases). The CDR3 consists of 15 residues. In germline, CDR1 is DFQATT, CDR2 SNEGSKA (reference sequence). V gave up 6 bases and J gave up 8 bases, with 22 bases separating them. The CDR3, as DNA: TGCAGTGCGCCGGACAGTTTGGTAGGGGTGGAAAAACTGTTTTTT. It is translated as CSAPDSLVGVEKLFF.

The chain employs TRBV20-1 and TRBJ1-1; D is undetermined. CDR3 length equals 12 residues. CDR1 and CDR2 from the germline V gene are DFQATT and SNEGSKA (reference sequence). Trimming took off 2 bases at V and 6 bases at J, with 10 bases between the two ends. CDR3 DNA: TGCAGTGCTAGACTGATGGAAGCTGAAGCTTTCTTT. Translated: CSARLMEAEAFF.

CDR3 loop: CASLEVRVNEQFF. CDR3 coding DNA: TGTGCCAGCTTGGAAGTAAGGGTCAATGAGCAGTTCTTC. The gene calls are TRBV7-4 and TRBJ2-1; no reliable D call. The germline V gene has CDR1 SGHVT and CDR2 SQSDAQ. Between the trimmed V and J ends, which lost 8 bases and 6 bases, there was a span of 14 bases. The CDR3 runs to 13 residues.

On this clone: The junction departs from germline at one end; a sequencing error may be responsible. The chain uses TRBV15 and TRBJ2-3; 10 positions agree with TRBD2. The CDR3 extends over 18 amino acids. In germline, CDR1 is LNHNV, CDR2 YYDKDF (reference sequence). CDR3 DNA: TGTGCCACCAGCATAGCTACCCTAGCGGGAGCCGAGGCGGATATGCAGTATTTT. Amino acids: CATSIATLAGAEADMQYF.

This clone was counted only a few times. The V gene is TRBV6-5, the J gene TRBJ2-7; D is unclear. The CDR3 is 13 amino acids. V lost 4 bases and J 2 bases, leaving 9 bases between the germline ends. CDR1 MNHEY and CDR2 SVGAGI come from the germline V gene. The CDR3 loop is CASSWFSAYEQYF. The CDR3, as DNA: TGTGCCAGCAGTTGGTTCTCAGCCTACGAGCAGTACTTC.

This clone has ten or more counts. The chain is built from TRBV12-3 or TRBV12-4 and TRBJ1-1; D gene uncertain. With 2 bases removed from V and 4 bases from J, the gap between germline ends came to 8 bases. The length of the CDR3 is 13 residues. In nucleotides, the CDR3 is TGTGCCAGCAGTTTACCCCTTGGCACTGAAGCTTTCTTT. It translates to CASSLPLGTEAFF.

This clone was detected ten times or more. The chain has TRBV29-1 and TRBJ1-2; D is unresolved. Deletions cut 8 bases from V and 7 bases from J, with 11 bases between. Looked up from germline, CDR1 is SQVTM and CDR2 is ANQGSEA. The CDR3 is 10 residues long. In nucleotides, the CDR3 is TGCAGCATTGTCACGGGTGGCTACACCTTC. Its protein is CSIVTGGYTF.

This clone was found many times. The chain carries TRBV4-1 and TRBJ1-4, with D maybe TRBD1 (6 bases). V was pared by 0 bases and J by 8 bases, with 22 bases between. This CDR3 is 18 amino acids long. The germline V gene has CDR1 MGHRA and CDR2 YSYEKL. Here the CDR3 reads CASSQDYYAGGAEEKLFF. The CDR3, as DNA: TGCGCCAGCAGCCAAGATTATTATGCGGGGGGGGCCGAAGAAAAACTGTTTTTT.

Of note for this clone: A junction boundary mismatches the germline segment, possibly from a read error. The J gene is TRBJ2-3, the V gene TRBV19, with D tentatively TRBD2 (5 bases). Germline V gene lookup returns CDR1 LNHDA and CDR2 SQIVND (reference sequence). The CDR3 covers 16 residues. CDR3 nucleotide sequence: TGTGCCAGTAGTATGGACTCATCGGGGTGTCCAGATACTCAGTATTTT. Translation: CASSMDSSGCPDTQYF.

This clone is medium-sized (0.01 to 0.1%) within its sample. The genes are TRBV6-4 and TRBJ2-3, with 11 bases matching TRBD2. Germline loops: CDR1 MRHNA, CDR2 SNTAGT. The CDR3 has 15 amino acids. V lost 0 bases, J lost 4 bases, and 0 bases stayed unmatched. In DNA form, the CDR3 reads TGTGCCAGCAGTGACTCTAGCGGGGGGGCAGATACGCAGTATTTT. Translated: CASSDSSGGADTQYF.

The genes are TRBV18 and TRBJ2-3, with D uncertain. Trimming took off 2 bases at V and 3 bases at J, with 6 bases between the two ends. Germline CDR1 and CDR2: KGHSH and LQKENI. This CDR3 is built from 13 residues. The CDR3 is CASSPSQTDTQYF. In DNA form, the CDR3 reads TGTGCCAGCTCACCAAGCCAGACAGATACGCAGTATTTT.

This clone was seen repeatedly, ten times or more. The rearrangement links TRBV18 to TRBJ2-7; tentative D call: TRBD2 (6 bases). V was trimmed by 3 bases and J by 6 bases, leaving 12 bases between them. CDR3 length: 13 residues. Germline V gives CDR1 KGHSH, CDR2 LQKENI. CDR3 amino acids: CASSPLRGGEQYF. CDR3 sequence (DNA): TGTGCCAGCTCACCTCTGCGGGGAGGCGAGCAGTACTTC. Using reference TRBV18 and TRBJ2-7 for the parts outside the CDR3, the full variable domain is NAGVMQNPRHLVRRRGQEARLRCSPMKGHSHVYWYRQLPEEGLKFMVYLQKENIIDESGMPKERFSAEFPKEGPSILRIQQVVRGDSAAYFCASSPLRGGEQYFGPGTRLTVT.

This clone is categorized as medium-sized. This chain uses TRBV30 with TRBJ1-2; D unclear. The V end was cut by 7 bases, the J end by 8 bases, with 14 bases between. The CDR3 length is 11 residues. CDR1 is GTSNPN and CDR2 is SVGIG in the germline V gene (reference sequence). The CDR3 here is CASRGWTGYTF. CDR3 nucleotide sequence: TGTGCCTCGCGTGGGTGGACGGGCTACACCTTC.

The table lists this clone with many counts. The chain couples TRBV6-1 to TRBJ1-4, with a tentative D call TRBD1 (5 bases). Trimming shortened V by 0 bases and J by 8 bases, and 13 bases separated the two germline ends. Per germline, CDR1 MNHNS and CDR2 SASEGT. This CDR3 comprises 15 residues. CDR3 sequence (DNA): TGTGCCAGCAGTGAAGCGCGAGGGGTAGGGGAAAAACTGTTTTTT. Translated, it gives CASSEARGVGEKLFF.

In this sample, this clone turned up once. The chain uses TRBV18 and TRBJ2-7, with a possible D match to TRBD1 (6 bases). CDR1 is KGHSH and CDR2 is LQKENI in the germline V gene. The CDR3 has 15 amino acids. The V end was cut by 3 bases, the J end by 0 bases, with 12 bases between. CDR3 sequence (DNA): TGTGCCAGCTCACCGCCCCAGGGGACCTCCTACGAGCAGTACTTC. Translation: CASSPPQGTSYEQYF. The full variable domain, with the rest looked up from reference TRBV18 and TRBJ2-7, is NAGVMQNPRHLVRRRGQEARLRCSPMKGHSHVYWYRQLPEEGLKFMVYLQKENIIDESGMPKERFSAEFPKEGPSILRIQQVVRGDSAAYFCASSPPQGTSYEQYFGPGTRLTVT.

The V gene is TRBV20-1, the J gene TRBJ2-7, with D uncertain. V dropped 5 bases and J dropped 4 bases, with 21 bases sitting between them. This CDR3 has 15 residues. Germline V gene lookup returns CDR1 DFQATT and CDR2 SNEGSKA (reference sequence). Written as DNA, the CDR3 is TGCAGTGCTGGTACCCCCAGCATTTCGGGTTACGAGCAGTACTTC. As protein: CSAGTPSISGYEQYF.

By sample share, this clone is medium-sized (0.01 to 0.1%). This chain joins TRBV20-1 and TRBJ2-5, with 7 nucleotides matching TRBD2. V lost 5 bases and J lost 3; bases outside the gene matches: 18. Germline values: CDR1 DFQATT, CDR2 SNEGSKA (reference sequence). The CDR3 sequence is 17 residues long. The CDR3 DNA sequence: TGCAGTGCTCTGGGAGGGAACACCTTATCGGTTAAAGAGACCCAGTACTTC. This encodes CSALGGNTLSVKETQYF.

This clone was counted ten times or more. V and J are TRBV6-5 and TRBJ2-2, with TRBD2 matching over 13 bases. The germline gives CDR1 MNHEY, CDR2 SVGAGI. This CDR3 is built from 17 residues. The J segment lost 5 bases and the V segment lost 0 bases, leaving 3 bases of the junction unmatched. CDR3 sequence reads: CASSYSTSGRATGELFF. The CDR3 bases are TGTGCCAGCAGTTACTCTACTAGCGGGAGGGCAACCGGGGAGCTGTTTTTT.